Shown below are 19 T cell receptor beta chains from a single sample sequenced in a study of cytomegalovirus exposure and HLA in healthy donors. The PCR contained 60 Vbeta and 13 Jbeta primers. TCRdb's copy holds only in-frame clones and misses some; the assay was immunoSEQ multiplex PCR. This sample has 130,000 to 150,000 clones, with around 78% found just once. The sample taken for sequencing was PBMCs. The receptors originated from a woman under 30 in good health and CMV-seronegative.

The V call is TRBV25-1, the J call TRBJ2-4, with D maybe TRBD2 (6 bases). V was cut by 1 base and J by 3 bases, with 16 bases left in between. CDR1 and CDR2 (germline): MGHDK, SYGVNS. The CDR3 has 17 residues. The CDR3 bases are TGTGCCAGCAGTGAATTGGAGAATAGGGGAGGCAAAAACATTCAGTACTTC. Translated: CASSELENRGGKNIQYF.

The CDR3 sequence: CAIKGTGGFYGYTF. CDR3 nucleotide sequence: TGTGCCATCAAGGGGACAGGGGGTTTCTATGGCTACACCTTC. V is TRBV10-3 and J is TRBJ1-2; TRBD1 matches 11 bases. Germline V gene data show CDR1 as ENHRY and CDR2 as SYGVKD. V lost 7 bases, J lost 4 bases, and 5 bases stayed unmatched. The CDR3 extends over 14 amino acids.

J is TRBJ2-2 and V is TRBV2; D might be TRBD2 (6 bases). With 4 bases removed from V and 0 bases from J, the gap between germline ends came to 9 bases. Germline CDR1 is SNHLY and CDR2 is FYNNEI. The CDR3 length is 15 residues. The CDR3 DNA sequence: TGTGCCAGCAGTGTCGCGGGAACGAACACCGGGGAGCTGTTTTTT. It encodes CASSVAGTNTGELFF.

This chain joins TRBV5-8 and TRBJ1-4; 9 positions agree with TRBD1. The V and J ends lost 1 base and 8 bases, in that order; junction bases with no gene match: 3. Germline V gene lookup returns CDR1 SGHTS and CDR2 YDEGEE. CDR3 length: 14 residues. CDR3 bases: TGTGCCAGCAGCTTGACGACAGGGGGAGAAAAACTGTTTTTT. Its protein product is CASSLTTGGEKLFF.

This clone showed up just once. This chain links TRBV5-1 with TRBJ1-4; 9 bases fit TRBD1. Per the germline V gene, CDR1 is SGHRS and CDR2 is YFSETQ. The CDR3 covers 15 residues. The J segment lost 2 bases and the V segment lost 5 bases, leaving 4 bases of the junction unmatched. The CDR3 spells CASSGTGSTNEKLFF. Written as DNA, the CDR3 is TGCGCCAGCAGTGGGACAGGGAGTACTAATGAAAAACTGTTTTTT.

The sample holds one count of this clone. This chain uses TRBV7-2 with TRBJ2-1, with TRBD1 identical over 7 bases. Per germline, CDR1 SGHTA and CDR2 FQGNSA. The trim removed 2 bases at V and 8 bases at J, leaving 9 bases unmatched. The CDR3 length is 15 residues. The CDR3 DNA follows: TGTGCCAGCAGCTTAAGTCAGGGGGTATGGGATGAGCAGTTCTTC. Residues: CASSLSQGVWDEQFF.

This clone was recorded once. In DNA form, the CDR3 reads TGTGCCAGCTCACGTTCCTACGAGGGAGCCGGGGAGCTGTTTTTT. As protein: CASSRSYEGAGELFF. This chain joins TRBV18 and TRBJ2-2; tentative D call: TRBD2 (5 bases). The CDR3 sequence is 15 residues long. Germline lookup yields CDR1 KGHSH and CDR2 LQKENI. V was pared by 4 bases and J by 6 bases, with 15 bases between.

V and J are TRBV28 and TRBJ2-7; a possible D gene is TRBD1 (6 bases). CDR1 is MDHEN and CDR2 is SYDVKM in the germline V gene. This CDR3 is 14 amino acids long. V was clipped by 6 bases and J by 0 bases, with 12 bases between them. CDR3 DNA: TGTGCCAGCAGGGGGCAGGGGAACTCCTACGAGCAGTACTTC. It codes for CASRGQGNSYEQYF.

The chain joins TRBV19 to TRBJ1-4; TRBD1 matches at 9 bases. The CDR3 totals 16 residues. The V segment lost 6 bases and the J segment 6 bases; nucleotides outside the gene matches: 11. CDR1 and CDR2 (germline): LNHDA, SQIVND (reference sequence). In nucleotides, the CDR3 is TGTGCCAGTAGGACTACACCGGGACAGGGCCATGAAAAACTGTTTTTT. Translated, it gives CASRTTPGQGHEKLFF.

This clone appeared once. The V and J genes are TRBV7-2 and TRBJ2-3; 10 bases fit TRBD2. Germline V gives CDR1 SGHTA, CDR2 FQGNSA. V was pared by 4 bases and J by 5 bases, with 6 bases of the junction left unmatched. The CDR3 totals 15 residues. CDR3 residues: CASSSPSGSIDTQYF. The CDR3 coding sequence is TGTGCCAGCAGCTCTCCTAGCGGGAGTATAGATACGCAGTATTTT.

The V and J genes are TRBV5-8 and TRBJ2-7; TRBD2 matches 9 bases. The CDR3 extends over 11 amino acids. V gave up 4 bases and J gave up 11 bases; unmatched junction bases: 4. Per germline, CDR1 SGHTS and CDR2 YDEGEE. CDR3 residues: CASSVGLAEYV. The CDR3 DNA reads as TGTGCCAGCAGCGTGGGACTAGCTGAGTACGTC.

The rearrangement joins TRBV28 to TRBJ1-6, with a tentative D call TRBD1 (6 bases). Germline V gene sequence: CDR1 MDHEN, CDR2 SYDVKM. This CDR3 region has 14 residues. V shed 6 bases and J shed 12 bases, with 18 bases lying between them. The CDR3 DNA reads as TGTGCCAGCAGCTTGGACAGCATAATTCAACCCCTCCACTTT. Its protein product is CASSLDSIIQPLHF.

The chain combines TRBV5-8 with TRBJ2-7; 7 positions agree with TRBD1. Germline V gene data show CDR1 as SGHTS and CDR2 as YDEGEE. The CDR3 length is 17 residues. V was pared by 2 bases and J by 0 bases, with 11 bases of the junction left unmatched. The CDR3 DNA sequence: TGTGCCAGCAGCTTCCTCGGGACAGTAACTAGCTCCTACGAGCAGTACTTC. Translated, it gives CASSFLGTVTSSYEQYF.

The chain is built from TRBV15 and TRBJ2-7; unclear D gene. V was pared by 0 bases and J by 0 bases, with 12 bases between. The germline CDR1 and CDR2 sequences are LNHNV and YYDKDF (reference sequence). CDR3 length: 16 residues. CDR3 sequence (DNA): TGTGCCACCAGCAGAGATCCGACTCCCTACTCCTACGAGCAGTACGTC. It translates to CATSRDPTPYSYEQYV.

CDR3 nucleotides: TGTGCCAGCAGTATAGCGGGAGGGTTCACCGGGGAGCTGTTTTTT. Amino acids: CASSIAGGFTGELFF. V is TRBV2 and J is TRBJ2-2; 11 positions match TRBD2. Germline loops: CDR1 SNHLY, CDR2 FYNNEI. There are 15 residues in the CDR3. The junction had 3 bases not matched to a gene; V was cut back by 5 bases and J by 4 bases. The full variable domain, in which reference TRBV2 and TRBJ2-2 provide the parts outside the CDR3, is EPEVTQTPSHQVTQMGQEVILRCVPISNHLYFYWYRQILGQKVEFLVSFYNNEISEKSEIFDDQFSVERPDGSNFTLKIRSTKLEDSAMYFCASSIAGGFTGELFFGEGSRLTVL.

This chain uses TRBV7-2 with TRBJ2-3, with 10 bases aligning to TRBD2. CDR3 length: 15 residues. The J segment lost 6 bases and the V segment lost 4 bases, leaving 7 bases of the junction unmatched. The germline V gene encodes CDR1 SGHTA and CDR2 FQGNSA. The CDR3 nucleotides read TGTGCCAGCAGCTCCAGCGGGAGGGCCGAGGATACGCAGTATTTT. This sequence encodes CASSSSGRAEDTQYF.

This chain connects TRBV11-3 to TRBJ2-2; D gene unclear. V was cut by 2 bases and J by 1 base, with 5 bases left in between. The CDR3 consists of 14 residues. Per the germline V gene, CDR1 is SGHNT and CDR2 is YENEEA. CDR3 in amino acids: CASSLPLNTGELFF. The CDR3 DNA is TGTGCCAGCAGCTTACCCCTGAACACCGGGGAGCTGTTTTTT.

This clone was seen once. V and J are TRBV15 and TRBJ2-1; the D gene is possibly TRBD1 (5 bases). CDR1 is LNHNV, CDR2 YYDKDF, per germline (reference sequence). V lost 0 bases and J 5 bases, leaving 11 bases between the germline ends. This CDR3 spans 15 amino acids. The CDR3 bases are TGTGCCACCAGCAGAGATCCCCAGGGCGACAATGAGCAGTTCTTC. It encodes CATSRDPQGDNEQFF. The variable domain in full, with the rest retrieved from reference TRBV15 and TRBJ2-1, is DAMVIQNPRYQVTQFGKPVTLSCSQTLNHNVMYWYQQKSSQAPKLLFHYYDKDFNNEADTPDNFQSRRPNTSFCFLDIRSPGLGDTAMYLCATSRDPQGDNEQFFGPGTRLTVL.

The chain employs TRBV5-4 and TRBJ1-1; TRBD1 matches 9 bases. V lost 0 bases, J lost 5 bases, and 2 bases stayed unmatched. The CDR3 consists of 14 residues. Germline V gene sequence: CDR1 SGHNT, CDR2 YYREEE (reference sequence). The CDR3 DNA is TGTGCCAGCAGCTTGGGAGACAGGGGGACTGAAGCTTTCTTT. Protein: CASSLGDRGTEAFF.